This T cell receptor beta chain is drawn from a study of T cell responses to AZD1222 COVID-19 vaccine. Germline V gives CDR1 LNHNV, CDR2 YYDKDF (reference sequence). V lost 4 bases and J lost 0; bases outside the gene matches: 7. The CDR3 consists of 17 residues. Data came from immunoSEQ multiplex PCR; TCRdb stores just in-frame clones and leaves some out. This table has 140,000 to 150,000 clones, approximately 83% appearing once. Concerning this clone: Its antigen is not known.

Findings and caveats of the study: Reports indicate that nearly half of spike-specific TCRs are directed at unmutated variant regions. After the peak T cell response, and only then, were repertoires sampled.

The V and J genes are TRBV15 and TRBJ2-1; 9 nucleotides agree with TRBD2. This clonotype was obtained from an adult in good health. Sequenced here: peripheral blood, sampled on day 0 of AZD1222 vaccination. CDR3 residues: CATSTRLAVSSYNEQFF. In DNA, the CDR3 is TGTGCCACCAGCACCAGACTAGCGGTGAGCTCCTACAATGAGCAGTTCTTC. Full variable domain (remainder filled in from reference TRBV15 and TRBJ2-1): DAMVIQNPRYQVTQFGKPVTLSCSQTLNHNVMYWYQQKSSQAPKLLFHYYDKDFNNEADTPDNFQSRRPNTSFCFLDIRSPGLGDTAMYLCATSTRLAVSSYNEQFFGPGTRLTVL.